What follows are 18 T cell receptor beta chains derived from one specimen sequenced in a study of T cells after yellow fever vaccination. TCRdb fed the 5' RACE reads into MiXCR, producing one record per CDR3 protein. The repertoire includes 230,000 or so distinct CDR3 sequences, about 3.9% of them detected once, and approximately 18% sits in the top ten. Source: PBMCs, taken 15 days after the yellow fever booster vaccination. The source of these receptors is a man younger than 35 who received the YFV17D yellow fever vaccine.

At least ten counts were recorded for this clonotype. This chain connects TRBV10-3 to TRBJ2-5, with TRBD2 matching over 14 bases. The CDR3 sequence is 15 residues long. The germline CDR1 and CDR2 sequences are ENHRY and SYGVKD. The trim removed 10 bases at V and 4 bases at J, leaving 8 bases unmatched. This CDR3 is CATRLAGGPRETQYF. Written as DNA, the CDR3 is TGTGCCACGCGACTAGCGGGGGGGCCTAGAGAGACCCAGTACTTC.

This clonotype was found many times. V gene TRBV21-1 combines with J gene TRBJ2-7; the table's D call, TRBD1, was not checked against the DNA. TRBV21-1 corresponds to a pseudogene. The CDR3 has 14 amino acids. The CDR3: CAPGGDRVSYEQYV. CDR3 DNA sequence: TGTGCCCCTGGGGGGGACAGGGTTTCCTACGAGCAGTACGTC.

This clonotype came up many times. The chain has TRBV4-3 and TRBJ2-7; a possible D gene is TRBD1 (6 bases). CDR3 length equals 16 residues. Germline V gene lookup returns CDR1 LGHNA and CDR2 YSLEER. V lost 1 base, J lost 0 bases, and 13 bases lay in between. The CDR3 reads CASSQAPLQGSYEQYF. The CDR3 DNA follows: TGCGCCAGCAGCCAAGCCCCCCTACAGGGCTCCTACGAGCAGTACTTC.

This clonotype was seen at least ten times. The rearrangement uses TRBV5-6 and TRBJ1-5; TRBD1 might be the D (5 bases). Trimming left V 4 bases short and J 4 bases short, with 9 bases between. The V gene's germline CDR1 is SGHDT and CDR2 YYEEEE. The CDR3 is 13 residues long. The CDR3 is CASSADRNQPQHF. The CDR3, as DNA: TGTGCCAGCAGCGCCGACAGAAATCAGCCCCAGCATTTT.

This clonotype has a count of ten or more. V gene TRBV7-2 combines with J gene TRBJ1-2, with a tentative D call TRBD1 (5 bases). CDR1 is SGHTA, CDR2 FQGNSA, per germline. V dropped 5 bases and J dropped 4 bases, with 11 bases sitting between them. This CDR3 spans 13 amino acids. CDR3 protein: CASSRDGVYGYTF. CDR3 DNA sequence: TGTGCCAGCAGCCGGGACGGTGTCTATGGCTACACCTTC.

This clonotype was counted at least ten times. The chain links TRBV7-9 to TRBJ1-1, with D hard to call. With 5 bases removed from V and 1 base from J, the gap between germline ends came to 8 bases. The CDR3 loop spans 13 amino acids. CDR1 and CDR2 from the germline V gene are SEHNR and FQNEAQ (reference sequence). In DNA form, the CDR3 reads TGTGCCAGCAGCCCATCACCGAACACTGAAGCTTTCTTT. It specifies CASSPSPNTEAFF.

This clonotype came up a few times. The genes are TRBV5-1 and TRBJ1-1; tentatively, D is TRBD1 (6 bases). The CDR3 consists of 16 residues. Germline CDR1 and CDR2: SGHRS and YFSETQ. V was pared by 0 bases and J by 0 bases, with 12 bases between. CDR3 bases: TGCGCCAGCAGCTTGGCCATGGGGGACATGAACACTGAAGCTTTCTTT. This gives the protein CASSLAMGDMNTEAFF.

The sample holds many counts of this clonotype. This CDR3 is CASSLLSGEETQYF. The CDR3 region has the DNA TGTGCCAGCAGCCTACTTAGCGGGGAAGAGACCCAGTACTTC. This chain links TRBV6-2 or TRBV6-3 with TRBJ2-5; 8 bases are shared with TRBD2. Germline V gives CDR1 MNHEY, CDR2 SVGEGT. CDR3 length: 14 residues. V trimming: 6 bases; J trimming: 3 bases; junction bases outside the gene matches: 6.

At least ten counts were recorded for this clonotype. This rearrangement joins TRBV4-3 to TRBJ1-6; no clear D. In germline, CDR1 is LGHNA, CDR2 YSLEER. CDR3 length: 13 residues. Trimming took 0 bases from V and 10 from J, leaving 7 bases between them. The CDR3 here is CASSQDSRSPLHF. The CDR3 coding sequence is TGCGCCAGCAGCCAAGATTCGCGGTCACCCCTCCACTTT.

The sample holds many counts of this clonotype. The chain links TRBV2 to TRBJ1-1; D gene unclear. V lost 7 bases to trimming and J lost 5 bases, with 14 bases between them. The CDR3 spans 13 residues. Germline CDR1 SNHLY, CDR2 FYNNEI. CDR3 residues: CASNGELGTEAFF. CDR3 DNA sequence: TGTGCCAGCAATGGGGAGTTAGGGACTGAAGCTTTCTTT.

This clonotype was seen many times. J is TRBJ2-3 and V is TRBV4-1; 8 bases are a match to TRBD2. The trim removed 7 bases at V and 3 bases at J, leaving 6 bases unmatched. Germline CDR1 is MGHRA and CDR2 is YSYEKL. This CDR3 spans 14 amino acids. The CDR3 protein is CASTISGATDTQYF. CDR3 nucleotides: TGCGCCAGCACCATTAGCGGGGCGACAGATACGCAGTATTTT.

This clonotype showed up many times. CDR3 residues: CASRRKQANEQFF. DNA for the CDR3: TGTGCCAGCAGGCGTAAACAGGCGAATGAGCAGTTCTTC. This chain connects TRBV5-5 to TRBJ2-1; weak D call: TRBD1 (5 bases). The CDR3 runs to 13 residues. V dropped 5 bases and J dropped 7 bases, with 13 bases sitting between them. Per the germline V gene, CDR1 is SGHKS and CDR2 is YYEKEE (reference sequence).

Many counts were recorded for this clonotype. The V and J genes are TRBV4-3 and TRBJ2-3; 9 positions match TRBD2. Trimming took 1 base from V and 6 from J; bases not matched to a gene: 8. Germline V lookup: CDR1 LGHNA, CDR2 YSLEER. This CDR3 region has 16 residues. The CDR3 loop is CASSQGPSGAGDTQYF. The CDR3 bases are TGCGCCAGCAGCCAAGGTCCTAGCGGGGCGGGGGATACGCAGTATTTT.

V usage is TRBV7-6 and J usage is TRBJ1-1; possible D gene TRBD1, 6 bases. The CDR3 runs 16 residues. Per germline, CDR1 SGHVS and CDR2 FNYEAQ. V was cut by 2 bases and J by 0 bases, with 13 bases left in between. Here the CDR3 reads CASSLSQGKMNTEAFF. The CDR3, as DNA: TGTGCCAGCAGCTTAAGTCAGGGGAAAATGAACACTGAAGCTTTCTTT.

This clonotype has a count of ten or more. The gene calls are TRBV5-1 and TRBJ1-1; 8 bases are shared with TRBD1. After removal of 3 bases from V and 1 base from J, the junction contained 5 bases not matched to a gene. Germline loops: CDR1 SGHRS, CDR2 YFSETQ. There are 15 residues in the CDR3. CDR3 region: CASSSGQERNTEAFF. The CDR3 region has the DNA TGCGCCAGCAGCTCGGGACAGGAAAGGAACACTGAAGCTTTCTTT.

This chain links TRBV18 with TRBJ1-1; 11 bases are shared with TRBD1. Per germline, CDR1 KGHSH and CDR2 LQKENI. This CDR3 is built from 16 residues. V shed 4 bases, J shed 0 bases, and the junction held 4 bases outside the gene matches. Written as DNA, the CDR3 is TGTGCCAGCTCACAAGGACAGGGGGCGATGAACACTGAAGCTTTCTTT. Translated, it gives CASSQGQGAMNTEAFF.

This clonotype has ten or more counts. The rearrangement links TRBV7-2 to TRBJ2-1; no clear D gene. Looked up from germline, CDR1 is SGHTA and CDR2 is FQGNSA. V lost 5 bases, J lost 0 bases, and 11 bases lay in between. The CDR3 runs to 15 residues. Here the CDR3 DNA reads TGTGCCAGCAGCCCATCGGCGCTCTCCTACAATGAGCAGTTCTTC. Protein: CASSPSALSYNEQFF.

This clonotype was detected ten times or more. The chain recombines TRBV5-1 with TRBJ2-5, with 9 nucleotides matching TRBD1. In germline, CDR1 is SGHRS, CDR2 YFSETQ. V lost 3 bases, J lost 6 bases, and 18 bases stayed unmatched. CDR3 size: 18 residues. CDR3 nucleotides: TGCGCCAGCAGCTCGCTGCCCCCCCTACAGGGGGCGAAACAGACCCAGTACTTC. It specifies CASSSLPPLQGAKQTQYF.